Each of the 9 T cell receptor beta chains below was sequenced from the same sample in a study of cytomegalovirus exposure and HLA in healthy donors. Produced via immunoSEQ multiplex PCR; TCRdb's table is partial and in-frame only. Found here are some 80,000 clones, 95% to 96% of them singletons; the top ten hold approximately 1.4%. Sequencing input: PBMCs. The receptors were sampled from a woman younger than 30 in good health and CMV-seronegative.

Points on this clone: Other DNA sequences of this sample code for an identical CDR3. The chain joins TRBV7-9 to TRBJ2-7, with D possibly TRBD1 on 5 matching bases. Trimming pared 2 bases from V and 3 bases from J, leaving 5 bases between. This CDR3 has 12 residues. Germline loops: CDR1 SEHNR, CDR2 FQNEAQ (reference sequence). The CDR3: CASSLQGYEQYF. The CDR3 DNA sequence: TGTGCCAGCAGCTTACAGGGCTACGAGCAGTACTTC.

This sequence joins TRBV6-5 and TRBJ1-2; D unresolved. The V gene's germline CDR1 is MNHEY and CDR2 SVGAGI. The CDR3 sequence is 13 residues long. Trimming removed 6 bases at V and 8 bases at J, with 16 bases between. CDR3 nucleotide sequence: TGTGCCAGCAGCCGACGGGTAGGATTCGGCTACACCTTC. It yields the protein CASSRRVGFGYTF.

The CDR3 nucleotides are TGTGCCAGCAGCTTGTTTGTGAGGACAGGGTGGGAAAATGAAAAACTGTTTTTT. This encodes CASSLFVRTGWENEKLFF. The chain couples TRBV5-6 to TRBJ1-4; 8 bases match TRBD1. In germline, CDR1 is SGHDT, CDR2 YYEEEE. The CDR3 contains 18 residues. With 1 base clipped from V and 5 bases from J, the junction kept 13 bases outside the gene matches.

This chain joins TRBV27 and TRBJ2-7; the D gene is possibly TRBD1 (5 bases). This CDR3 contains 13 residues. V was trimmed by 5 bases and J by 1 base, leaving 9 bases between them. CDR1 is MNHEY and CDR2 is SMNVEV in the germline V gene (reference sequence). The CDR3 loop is CASSRTGSYEQYF. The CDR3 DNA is TGTGCCAGCAGTCGCACAGGTTCCTACGAGCAGTACTTC.

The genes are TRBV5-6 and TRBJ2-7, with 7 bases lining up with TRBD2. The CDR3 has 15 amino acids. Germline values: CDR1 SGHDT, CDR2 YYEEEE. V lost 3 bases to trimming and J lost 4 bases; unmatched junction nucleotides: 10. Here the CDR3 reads CASSSTSGKAYEQYF. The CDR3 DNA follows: TGTGCCAGCAGCTCCACGAGCGGGAAGGCTTACGAGCAGTACTTC.

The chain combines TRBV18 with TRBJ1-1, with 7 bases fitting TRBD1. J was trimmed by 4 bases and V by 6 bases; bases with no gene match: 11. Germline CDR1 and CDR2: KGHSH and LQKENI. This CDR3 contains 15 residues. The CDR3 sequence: CASSPGQISGTEAFF. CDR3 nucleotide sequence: TGTGCCAGCTCGCCGGGACAGATAAGCGGCACTGAAGCTTTCTTT.

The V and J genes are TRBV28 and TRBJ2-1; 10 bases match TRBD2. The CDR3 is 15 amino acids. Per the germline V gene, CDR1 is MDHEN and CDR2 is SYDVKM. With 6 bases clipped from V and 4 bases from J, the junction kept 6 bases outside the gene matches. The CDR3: CASSIGSGGYNEQFF. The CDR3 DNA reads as TGTGCCAGCAGCATAGGTAGCGGGGGGTACAATGAGCAGTTCTTC.

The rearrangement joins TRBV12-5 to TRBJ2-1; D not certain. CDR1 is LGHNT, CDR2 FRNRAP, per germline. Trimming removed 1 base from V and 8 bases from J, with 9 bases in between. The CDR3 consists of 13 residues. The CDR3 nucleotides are TGTGCTAGTGGTTTGGATACAGTGGATGAGCAGTTCTTC. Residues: CASGLDTVDEQFF.

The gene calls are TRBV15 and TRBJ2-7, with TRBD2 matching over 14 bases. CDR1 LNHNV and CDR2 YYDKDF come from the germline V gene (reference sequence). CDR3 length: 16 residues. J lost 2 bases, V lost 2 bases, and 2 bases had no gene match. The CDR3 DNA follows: TGTGCCACCAGCAGACGGGGACTAGCGGGAGCCTACGAGCAGTACTTC. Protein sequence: CATSRRGLAGAYEQYF.